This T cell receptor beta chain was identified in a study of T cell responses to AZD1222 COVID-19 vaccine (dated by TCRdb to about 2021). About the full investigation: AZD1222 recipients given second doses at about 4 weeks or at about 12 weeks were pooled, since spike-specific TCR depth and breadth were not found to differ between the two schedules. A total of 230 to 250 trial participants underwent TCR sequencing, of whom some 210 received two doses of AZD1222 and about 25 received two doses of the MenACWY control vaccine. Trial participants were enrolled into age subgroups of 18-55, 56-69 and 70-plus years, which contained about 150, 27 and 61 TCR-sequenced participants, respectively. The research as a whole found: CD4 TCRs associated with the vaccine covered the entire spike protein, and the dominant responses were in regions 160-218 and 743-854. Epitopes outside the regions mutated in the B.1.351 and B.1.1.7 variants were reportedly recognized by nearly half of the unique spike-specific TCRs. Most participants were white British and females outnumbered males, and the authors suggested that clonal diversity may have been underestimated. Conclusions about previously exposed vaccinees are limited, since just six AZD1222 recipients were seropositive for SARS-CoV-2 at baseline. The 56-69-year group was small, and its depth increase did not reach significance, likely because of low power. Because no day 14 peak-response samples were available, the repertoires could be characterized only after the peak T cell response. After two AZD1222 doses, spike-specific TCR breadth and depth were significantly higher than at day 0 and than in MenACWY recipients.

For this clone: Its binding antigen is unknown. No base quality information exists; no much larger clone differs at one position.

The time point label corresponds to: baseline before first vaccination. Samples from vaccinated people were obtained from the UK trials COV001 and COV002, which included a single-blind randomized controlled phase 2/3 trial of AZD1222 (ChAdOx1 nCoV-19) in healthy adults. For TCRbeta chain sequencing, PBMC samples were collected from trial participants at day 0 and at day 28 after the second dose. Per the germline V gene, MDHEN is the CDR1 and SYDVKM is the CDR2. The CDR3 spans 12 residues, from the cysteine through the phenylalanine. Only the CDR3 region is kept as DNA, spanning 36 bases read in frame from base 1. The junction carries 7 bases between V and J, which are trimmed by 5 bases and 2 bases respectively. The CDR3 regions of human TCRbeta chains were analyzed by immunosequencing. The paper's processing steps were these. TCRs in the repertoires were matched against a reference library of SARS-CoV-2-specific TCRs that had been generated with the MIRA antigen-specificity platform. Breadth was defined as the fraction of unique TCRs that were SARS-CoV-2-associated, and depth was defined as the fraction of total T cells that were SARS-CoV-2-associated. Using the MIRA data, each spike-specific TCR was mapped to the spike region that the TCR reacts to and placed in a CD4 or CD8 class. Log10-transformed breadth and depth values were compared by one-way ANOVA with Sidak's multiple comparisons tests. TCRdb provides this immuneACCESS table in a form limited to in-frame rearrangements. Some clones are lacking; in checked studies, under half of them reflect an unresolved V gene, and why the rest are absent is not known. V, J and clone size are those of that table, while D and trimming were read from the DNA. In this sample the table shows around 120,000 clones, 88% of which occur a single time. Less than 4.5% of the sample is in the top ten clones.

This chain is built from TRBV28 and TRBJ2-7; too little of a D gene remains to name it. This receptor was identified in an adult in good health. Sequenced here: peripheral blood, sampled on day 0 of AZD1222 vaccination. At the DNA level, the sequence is TGTGCCAGCAGTGGGAAGGCCTACGAGCAGTACTTC. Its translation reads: CASSGKAYEQYF.